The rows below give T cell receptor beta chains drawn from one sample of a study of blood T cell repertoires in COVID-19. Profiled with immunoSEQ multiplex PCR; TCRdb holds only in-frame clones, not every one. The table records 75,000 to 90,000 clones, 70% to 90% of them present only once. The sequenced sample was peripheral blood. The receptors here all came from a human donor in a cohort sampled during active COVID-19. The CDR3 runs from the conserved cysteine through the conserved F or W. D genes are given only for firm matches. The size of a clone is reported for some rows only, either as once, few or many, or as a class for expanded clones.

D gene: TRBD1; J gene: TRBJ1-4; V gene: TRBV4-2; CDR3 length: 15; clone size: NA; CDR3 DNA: TGTGCCAGCAGCCTTTCCAGGGGGATGAGGGAAAAACTGTTTTTT; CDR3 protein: CASSLSRGMREKLFF
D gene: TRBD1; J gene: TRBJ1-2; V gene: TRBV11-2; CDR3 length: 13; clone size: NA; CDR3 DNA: TGTGCCAGCAGCTTAGGGAGAGACAGGGAGGTACACTTC; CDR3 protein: CASSLGRDREVHF
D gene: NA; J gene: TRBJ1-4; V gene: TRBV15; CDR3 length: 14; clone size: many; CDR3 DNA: TGTGCCACCAGCAGGGGACACGCTAATGAAAAACTGTTTTTT; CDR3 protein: CATSRGHANEKLFF
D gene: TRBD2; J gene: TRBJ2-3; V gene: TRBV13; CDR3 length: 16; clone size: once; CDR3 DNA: TGTGCCAGCAGCCTACGACTAGCGGGGGCGGTAGATACGCAGTATTTT; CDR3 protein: CASSLRLAGAVDTQYF
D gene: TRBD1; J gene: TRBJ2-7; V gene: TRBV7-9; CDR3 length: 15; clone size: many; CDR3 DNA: TGTGCCAGCAGCACGGACAGGGGGCTGGGGTACGAGCAGTACTTC; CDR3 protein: CASSTDRGLGYEQYF
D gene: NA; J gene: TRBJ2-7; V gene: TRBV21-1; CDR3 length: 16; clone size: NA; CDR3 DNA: TGTGCCAGTTTCCTTCCGCGGGGGCGATACTCCTACGAGCAGTACTTC; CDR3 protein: CASFLPRGRYSYEQYF
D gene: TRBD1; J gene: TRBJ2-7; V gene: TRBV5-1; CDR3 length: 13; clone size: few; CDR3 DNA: TGCGCCAGCAGCCTACAGGGGTTATACGAGCAGTACTTC; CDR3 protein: CASSLQGLYEQYF
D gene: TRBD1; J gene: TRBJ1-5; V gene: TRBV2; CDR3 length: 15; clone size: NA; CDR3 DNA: TGTGCCAGCAGAGACCGGGACAGGGATTATCAGCCCCAGCATTTT; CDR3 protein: CASRDRDRDYQPQHF
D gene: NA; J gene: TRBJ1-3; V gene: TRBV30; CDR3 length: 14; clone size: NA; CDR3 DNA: TGTGCCTGGAGTGAGGGGGAAGCCGGAAACACCATATATTTT; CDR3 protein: CAWSEGEAGNTIYF
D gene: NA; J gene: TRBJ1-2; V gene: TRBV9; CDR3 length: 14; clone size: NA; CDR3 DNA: TGTGCCAGCAGCGTAGCTGAAGGGGATCATGGCTACACCTTC; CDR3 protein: CASSVAEGDHGYTF
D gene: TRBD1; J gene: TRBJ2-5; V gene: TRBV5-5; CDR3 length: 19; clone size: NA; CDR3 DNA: TGTGCCAGCAGCATGGGGGGAGCTCCGGGACAGGGGACATTAGGTACCCAGTACTTC; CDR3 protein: CASSMGGAPGQGTLGTQYF
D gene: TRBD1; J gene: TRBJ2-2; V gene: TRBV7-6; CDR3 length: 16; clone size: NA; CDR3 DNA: TGTGCCAGCAGCTCGGTTCGGGACAGGACTGGGGGGGAGCTGTTTTTT; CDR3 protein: CASSSVRDRTGGELFF
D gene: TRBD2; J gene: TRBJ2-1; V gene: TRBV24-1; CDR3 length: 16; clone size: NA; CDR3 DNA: TGTGCCACCAGTGATCCCAGCGGGGGGTTCTACAATGAGCAGTTCTTC; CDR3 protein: CATSDPSGGFYNEQFF
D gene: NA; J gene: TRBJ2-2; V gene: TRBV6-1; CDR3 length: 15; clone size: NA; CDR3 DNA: TGTGCCAGCAGTGAATCTGGGGGGGCCCCCGGGGAGCTGTTTTTT; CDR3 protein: CASSESGGAPGELFF
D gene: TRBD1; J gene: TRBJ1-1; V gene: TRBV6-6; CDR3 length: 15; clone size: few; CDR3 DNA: TGTGCCAGCAGCACTAGGGGACAGCAGAACACTGAAGCTTTCTTT; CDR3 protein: CASSTRGQQNTEAFF
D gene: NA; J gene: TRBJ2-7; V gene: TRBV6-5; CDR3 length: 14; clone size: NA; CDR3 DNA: TGTGCCAGCAGTTACTTGTACGGGGTAGGCGAGCAGTACTTC; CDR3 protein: CASSYLYGVGEQYF
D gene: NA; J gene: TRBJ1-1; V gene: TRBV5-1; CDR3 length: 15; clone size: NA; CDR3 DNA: TGCGCCAGCAGCTTGGAATCCGGGACCGGGAGGGAAGCTTTCTTT; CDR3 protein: CASSLESGTGREAFF
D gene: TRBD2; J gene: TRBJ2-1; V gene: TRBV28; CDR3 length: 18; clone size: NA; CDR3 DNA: TGTGCCAGCCGGCGAGGACTAGCGGGGCGCGGCCTTTACAATGAGCAGTTCTTC; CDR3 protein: CASRRGLAGRGLYNEQFF
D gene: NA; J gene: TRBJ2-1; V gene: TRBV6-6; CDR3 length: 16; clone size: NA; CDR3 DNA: TGTGCCAGCAGTTACCCAGGGTCCCAAAATATGGATGAGCAGTTCTTC; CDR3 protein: CASSYPGSQNMDEQFF
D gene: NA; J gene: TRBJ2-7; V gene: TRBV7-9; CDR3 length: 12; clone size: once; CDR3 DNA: TGTGCCAGCAGCCCCACAGGGTACGAGCAGTACTTC; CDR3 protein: CASSPTGYEQYF
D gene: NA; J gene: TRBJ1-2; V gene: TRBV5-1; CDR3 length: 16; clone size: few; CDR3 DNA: TGCGCCAGCAGCCCCTCCTCAGGGGTCTTTAACTATGGCTACACCTTC; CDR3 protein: CASSPSSGVFNYGYTF
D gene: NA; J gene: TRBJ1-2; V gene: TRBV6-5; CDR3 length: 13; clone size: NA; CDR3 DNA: TGTGCCAGCAGTTACGACAGGAACTATGGCTACACCTTC; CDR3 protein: CASSYDRNYGYTF
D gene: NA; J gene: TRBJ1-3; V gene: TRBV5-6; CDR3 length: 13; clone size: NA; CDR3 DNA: TGTGCCAGCAGCTTGGGCGCCGGGAACACCATATATTTT; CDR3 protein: CASSLGAGNTIYF
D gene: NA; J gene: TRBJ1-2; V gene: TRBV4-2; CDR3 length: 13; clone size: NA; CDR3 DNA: TGTGCCAGCAGCCAAGAGGAGGGAAGAGGCTACACCTTC; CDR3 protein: CASSQEEGRGYTF